This T cell receptor (beta chain) was sequenced during a study of cytomegalovirus exposure and HLA in healthy donors. Overall study findings and caveats: Clonal expansion was found to be greater in HLA-associated TCR beta chains than in equally common others in a later analysis.

PCR involved 60 Vbeta and 13 Jbeta primers. Assay used: immunoSEQ multiplex PCR; TCRdb lists only in-frame clones, some missing. The table records about 200,000 clones, roughly 83% of them present only once. This CDR3 is 22 amino acids long. Losses at the gene ends were 3 bases for V and 1 base for J; bases not matched to a gene: 21. Germline V gene sequence: CDR1 SGDLS, CDR2 YYNGEE. Concerning this clone itself: The target antigen is unknown.

The sequencing input was PBMCs. The chain joins TRBV9 to TRBJ2-3, with 12 bases matching TRBD2. The receptor comes from a boy between 2 and 10 years old in good health and CMV-seronegative. CDR3 region: CASSERGASGGAWTPGTDTQYF. CDR3 in DNA: TGTGCCAGCAGCGAGAGGGGGGCTAGCGGGGGGGCCTGGACCCCTGGCACAGATACGCAGTATTTT.